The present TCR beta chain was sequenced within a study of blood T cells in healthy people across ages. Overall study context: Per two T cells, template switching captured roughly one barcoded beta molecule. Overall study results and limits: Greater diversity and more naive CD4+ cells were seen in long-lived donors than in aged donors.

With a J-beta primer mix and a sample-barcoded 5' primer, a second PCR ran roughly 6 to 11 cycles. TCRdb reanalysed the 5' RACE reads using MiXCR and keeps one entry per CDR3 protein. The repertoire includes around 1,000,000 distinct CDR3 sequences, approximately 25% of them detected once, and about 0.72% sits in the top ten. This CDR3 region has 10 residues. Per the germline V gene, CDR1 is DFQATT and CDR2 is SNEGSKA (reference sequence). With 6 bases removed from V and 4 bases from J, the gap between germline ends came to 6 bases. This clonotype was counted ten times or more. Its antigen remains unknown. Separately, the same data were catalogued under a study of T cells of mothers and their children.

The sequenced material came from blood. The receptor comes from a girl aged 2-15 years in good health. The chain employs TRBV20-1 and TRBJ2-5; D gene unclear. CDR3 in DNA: TGCAGTGCCACCCTAGAGACCCAGTACTTC. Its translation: CSATLETQYF.